The T cell receptor (beta chain) under discussion was sequenced for a study of cytomegalovirus exposure and HLA in healthy donors (dated by TCRdb to about 2017). For the study in its entirety: An earlier analysis of about 560 of the donors reported about 300 Gb of sequence data and about 120 million unique TCR beta sequences obtained from about 179 million T cells. Roughly 300 gigabases of sequencing data and tens of millions of unique TCR sequences made up an early release that covered approximately 620 HLA-typed donors. Among the approximately 400 genotyped donors, around 79% belonged to the genetic ancestry cluster associated with self-reported Caucasian donors. The aim of the study was to test whether cataloging public T cell receptors could identify signatures of past pathogen exposure. Using immunosequencing, the study profiled T cell repertoires from approximately 700 subjects and related those repertoires to cytomegalovirus serostatus. Besides the first cohort of 550 to 750 subjects, a separate validation cohort made up of over 100 different subjects was used. High-throughput TCR immunosequencing, statistical association of individual TCRs with disease status, and machine learning were combined to predict cytomegalovirus infection status. A later analysis re-examined previously published TCR beta repertoires from about 700 donors and added high-resolution HLA genotyping to investigate patterns of TCR occurrence. In the later analysis, no new phenotypic data were used to find candidate immune exposures; instead, reliance was placed on TCR beta sequences and their occurrence across donors. An earlier analysis of approximately 500 of the donors applied high-throughput TCR beta sequencing to assess whether each TCR beta V gene segment acted as functional or pseudogenic. Donor age, sex, ethnicity and CMV serostatus were collected together with the repertoire data. In a later genetic analysis, genome-wide SNP genotypes for about three fifths of the roughly 670 donors were used, and that subset was treated as a discovery cohort. All discovery cohort repertoires had been generated on a single sequencing platform. HLA typing included class I and class II loci at four-digit resolution. The number of donors typed differed by locus, with about 629-630 for A, B, C, DRB1 and DQB1, roughly 550 for DQA1, nearly 610 for DPA1, and some 470 for DPB1. Because of strong linkage in the cohort, roughly 5 DR-DQ haplotypes were treated as single units for association and clustering. On average, around 230,000 unique TCR beta nucleotide sequences were sequenced per donor among 300 to 500 genotyped donors of the cohort, with around 19% of those sequences being non-productive.

Worth noting for this clone: No antigen is known for it. Base quality data are lacking; no much larger clone is found one base away.

On the study overall, not on this receptor specifically: In a later analysis, several top co-occurrence clusters were reported to appear linked to parvovirus B19, influenza, CMV and Epstein-Barr virus. The earlier analysis of some 540 of the donors excluded approximately 15 rarely observed V segments, including chromosome 9 orphons, because counts were too low. An earlier analysis of some 560 of the donors showed that most TCR beta V segments appeared in productive rearrangements either about 87% or about 30% of the time, which broadly matched IMGT annotations. This cohort had only TCR beta chains sequenced, and the lack of alpha or paired-chain data limited which features could be detected. An association between a missense DCLRE1C variant and V-gene and J-gene trimming of TCR beta chains was found in a later genetic analysis and replicated in an independent cohort. Compared with the roughly 700-donor mean, donors in an Asian-associated ancestry cluster had fewer N-insertions in productive TCRs, according to a later genetic analysis. A later analysis found that TCR association rates varied across HLA loci, with DRB1 alleles showing the most associated TCRs and HLA-C alleles the fewest. The presence/absence analyses assumed that sequencing depth was roughly uniform across donors, and that assumption may not be true. A cluster of highly shared sequence variants was judged likely to be a technical artifact of the sequencing pipeline. CMV serostatus was the only immune exposure information available for the cohort. A few of the identified cytomegalovirus-associated TCR beta chains were confirmed in vitro to be specific for cytomegalovirus antigens. When HLA alleles, especially DR and DQ, strongly co-occurred, TCR associations were difficult to assign to individual alleles. Most CMV-associated TCR beta chains appeared to be HLA-restricted in a later analysis, and the HLA associations seemed to be driven largely by CMV exposure. Because the 87-base-pair reads could not distinguish some IMGT-functional V segments, including TRBV6-2 and TRBV6-3, those segments were excluded. In a later analysis, HLA-associated TCR beta chains were found to be more clonally expanded and to have lower generation probabilities than equally common non-associated chains. A further reported finding was that TCR beta sequences accurately predicted the HLA-A and HLA-B alleles for most subjects in the first cohort. Linkage disequilibrium might explain the correlated functional status among segregating V segments, but an unknown experimental factor could not be excluded. Most TCR sequences were observed very rarely across donors, whereas some public TCRs were present in many individuals. A later analysis associated 16,951 TCR beta sequences with specific HLA alleles at a false discovery rate of 0.05. Because some donors lacked HLA typing at each locus, the association tests relied only on the typed subset. The classifier was reported to diagnose cytomegalovirus status with high specificity and sensitivity in both the original cohort and the validation cohort. According to the authors, the approach could potentially be generalized to other disease states and immunological phenotypes. In the study, some 160 TCR beta chains were listed as associated with cytomegalovirus.

The library was prepared using the immunoSEQ multiplex PCR assay. The multiplex PCR relied on a mix of 60 forward primers for TCR Vbeta segments and 13 reverse primers for TCR Jbeta segments. Amplification of the CDR3 region of rearranged TCR beta genes was performed with a multiplex PCR assay on genomic DNA. Amplified TCR beta libraries were sequenced as 87-base-pair reads on the Illumina HiSeq System. On the authors' methods: Across the roughly 670 repertoires, a later analysis counted approximately 75 million unique TCR beta chains, approximately 12 million of which were shared by at least two donors. Raw reads were error-corrected and collapsed into unique sequences with a nearest-neighbor algorithm that merged closely related sequences to remove PCR and sequencing errors. To assign V, D and J gene segments, CDR3 sequences were aligned to IMGT reference sequences. For a sequence to be retained, a match of at least six nucleotides to both a V gene segment and a J gene segment was required. Rearrangements were called productive when the CDR3 lacked stop codons and stayed in frame with V and J; all others were non-productive. CDR3 was defined according to IMGT convention as the region running from the second conserved V-encoded cysteine to the conserved J-encoded phenylalanine. Sequences without an unambiguous match to a single V gene segment were excluded from the earlier analysis of 500 to 700 of the donors. In an earlier analysis of approximately 500 of the donors, a V segment was called functional when productive rearrangements were above 56.7%, and segregating when the standard deviation between donors exceeded 5%. A statistical classification framework was developed to diagnose cytomegalovirus status using the catalog of TCR beta chain sequences. V and J gene assignment, in a later analysis, came from comparing TCR nucleotide sequences with IMGT/GENE-DB human TR gene sequences. A later analysis assigned CDR3 sequences and most-parsimonious VDJ recombination scenarios with the TCRdist pipeline. In a later analysis, each TCR beta chain was defined by its CDR3 amino acid sequence together with its V-gene family, and reads without a unique V-gene family were excluded. In a later analysis, nearly 600 highly shared, low-generation-probability nucleotide sequences were removed to address suspected cross-contamination and a sequencing artifact. In a later analysis, a clonal expansion index was calculated for each public chain from normalized within-repertoire ranks of inferred template counts. In a later analysis, generation probabilities were computed using a VDJ recombination model fitted to out-of-frame rearrangements, and the results were checked against IGoR. In a later analysis, hypergeometric tests were used to score TCR-TCR, TCR-HLA and TCR-CMV co-occurrence, with a repertoire-size bias correction applied to TCR pairs. False discovery rates were estimated in a later analysis by permuting HLA or CMV assignments 20 times. In a later analysis, co-occurring TCRs were grouped using DBSCAN, and TCRdist sequence similarity was added for clustering within HLA-allele-positive subsets. Repertoires with fewer than 30,000 or more than 120,000 public chains were left out of co-occurrence clustering, as were four to six repertoires with anomalous nucleotide sharing. In its TCRdb copy, this immuneACCESS table keeps in-frame sequences only and misses some clones. Where compared with another copy, unresolved V genes explain less than half of these, and the others have no known cause. V and J calls and clone size are given by that table; D and trimming were obtained from the DNA. The sample table contains 150,000 to 200,000 clones; only one count was recorded for 80% of them. The ten largest clones take up about 9.9% of the sample.

The cohort comprised some 730 healthy bone marrow donors. At the time of sampling, every cohort member was nominally healthy, though immune exposures that went unrecorded were likely present. The donor tested CMV seropositive and was one of the 289 seropositive cohort members. A peripheral blood sample was collected from each donor, and TCR beta sequencing was performed on peripheral blood mononuclear cells. Genomic DNA extraction from the blood cell samples was performed with the Qiagen DNeasy Blood Extraction Kit. The V and J ends are trimmed by 7 bases and 7 bases, leaving 23 bases between them. According to the germline V gene, CDR1 reads SNHLY and CDR2 reads FYNNEI. The CDR3 spans 16 residues, from the cysteine through the phenylalanine. Only CDR3 DNA is held: 48 bases, read in frame from base 1.

The V and J genes are TRBV2 and TRBJ1-5; a tentative D call is TRBD1 (5 bases match). The TCR originated in a man between 18 and 35 years old in good health and CMV-seropositive. Sequencing was carried out using PBMCs. Read as DNA, the sequence is TGTGCCAGCAACCACCTACCTGGGCAGGGCGGACAGCCCCAGCATTTT. Its protein reads: CASNHLPGQGGQPQHF.